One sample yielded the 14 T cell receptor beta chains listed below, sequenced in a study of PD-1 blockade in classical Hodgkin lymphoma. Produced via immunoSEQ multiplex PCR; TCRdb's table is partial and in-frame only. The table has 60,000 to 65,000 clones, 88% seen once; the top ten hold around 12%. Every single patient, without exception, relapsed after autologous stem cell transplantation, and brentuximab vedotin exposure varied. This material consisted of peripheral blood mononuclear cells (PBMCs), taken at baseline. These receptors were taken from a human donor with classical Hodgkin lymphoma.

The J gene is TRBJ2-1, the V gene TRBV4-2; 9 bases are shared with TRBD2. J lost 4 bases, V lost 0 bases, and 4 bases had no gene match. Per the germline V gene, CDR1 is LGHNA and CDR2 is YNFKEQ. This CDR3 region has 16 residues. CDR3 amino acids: CASSQDGAGGYNEQFF. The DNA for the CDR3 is TGTGCCAGCAGCCAAGATGGAGCGGGGGGTTACAATGAGCAGTTCTTC.

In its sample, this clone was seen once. The CDR3 loop reads CASSPPGGYGYTF. The CDR3, as DNA: TGTGCCAGCAGTCCCCCAGGGGGTTATGGCTACACCTTC. This chain uses TRBV6-5 with TRBJ1-2, with 7 positions matching TRBD1. Germline V lookup: CDR1 MNHEY, CDR2 SVGAGI. Trimming took 5 bases from V and 5 from J; bases not matched to a gene: 5. This CDR3 region has 13 residues.

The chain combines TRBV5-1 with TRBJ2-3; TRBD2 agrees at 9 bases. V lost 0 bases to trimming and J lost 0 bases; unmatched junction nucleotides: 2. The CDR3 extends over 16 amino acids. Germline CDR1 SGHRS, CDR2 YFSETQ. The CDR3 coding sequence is TGCGCCAGCAGCTTGGACCTAGCGGGGAGCACAGATACGCAGTATTTT. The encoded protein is CASSLDLAGSTDTQYF.

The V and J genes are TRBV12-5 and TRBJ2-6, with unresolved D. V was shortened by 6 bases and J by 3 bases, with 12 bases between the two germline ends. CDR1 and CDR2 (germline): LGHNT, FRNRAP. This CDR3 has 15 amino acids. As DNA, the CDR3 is TGTGCTAGTGGATCTACCCAGCATGGGGCCAACGTCCTGACTTTC. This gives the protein CASGSTQHGANVLTF. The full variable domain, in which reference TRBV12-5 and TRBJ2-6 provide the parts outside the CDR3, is DARVTQTPRHKVTEMGQEVTMRCQPILGHNTVFWYRQTMMQGLELLAYFRNRAPLDDSGMPKDRFSAEMPDATLATLKIQPSEPRDSAVYFCASGSTQHGANVLTFGAGSRLTVL.

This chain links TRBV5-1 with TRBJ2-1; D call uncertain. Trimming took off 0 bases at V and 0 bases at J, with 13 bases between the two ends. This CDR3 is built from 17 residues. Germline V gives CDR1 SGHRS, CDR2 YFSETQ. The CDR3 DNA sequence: TGCGCCAGCAGCTTGGGATTAGACGGTAGCTCCTACAATGAGCAGTTCTTC. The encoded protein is CASSLGLDGSSYNEQFF. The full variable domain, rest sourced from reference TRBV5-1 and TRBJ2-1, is KAGVTQTPRYLIKTRGQQVTLSCSPISGHRSVSWYQQTPGQGLQFLFEYFSETQRNKGNFPGRFSGRQFSNSRSEMNVSTLELGDSALYLCASSLGLDGSSYNEQFFGPGTRLTVL.

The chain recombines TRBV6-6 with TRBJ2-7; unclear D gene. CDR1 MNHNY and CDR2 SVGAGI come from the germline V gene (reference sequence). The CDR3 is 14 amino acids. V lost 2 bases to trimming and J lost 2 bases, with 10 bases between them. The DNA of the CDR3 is TGTGCCAGCAGTTACCGTCGGGCTACCTACGAGCAGTACTTC. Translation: CASSYRRATYEQYF.

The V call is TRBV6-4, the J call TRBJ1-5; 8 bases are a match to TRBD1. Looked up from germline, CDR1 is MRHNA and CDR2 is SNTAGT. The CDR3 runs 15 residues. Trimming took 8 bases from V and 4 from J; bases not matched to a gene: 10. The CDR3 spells CASEAGGSRNQPQHF. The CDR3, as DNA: TGTGCCAGCGAGGCAGGGGGCAGTCGGAATCAGCCCCAGCATTTT.

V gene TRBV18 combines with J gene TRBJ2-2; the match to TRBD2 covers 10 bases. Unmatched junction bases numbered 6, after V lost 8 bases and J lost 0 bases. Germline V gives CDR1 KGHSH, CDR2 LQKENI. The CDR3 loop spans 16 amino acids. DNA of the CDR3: TGTGCCAGCATGTCAAGCGGGGGGGCGAACACCGGGGAGCTGTTTTTT. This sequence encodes CASMSSGGANTGELFF.

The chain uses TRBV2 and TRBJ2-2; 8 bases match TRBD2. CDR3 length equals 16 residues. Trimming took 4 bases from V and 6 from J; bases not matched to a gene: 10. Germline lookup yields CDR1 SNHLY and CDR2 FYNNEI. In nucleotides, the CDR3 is TGTGCCAGCAGTGGTTTTGCGGGGGGACCCTCCGGGGAGCTGTTTTTT. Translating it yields CASSGFAGGPSGELFF.

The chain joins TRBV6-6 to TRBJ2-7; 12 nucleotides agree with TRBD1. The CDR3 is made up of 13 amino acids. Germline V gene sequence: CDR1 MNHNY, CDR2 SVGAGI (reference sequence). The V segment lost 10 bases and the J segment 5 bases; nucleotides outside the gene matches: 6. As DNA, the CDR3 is TGTGCCACCCGGGACAGGGGGCCCGACGAGCAGTACTTC. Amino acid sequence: CATRDRGPDEQYF.

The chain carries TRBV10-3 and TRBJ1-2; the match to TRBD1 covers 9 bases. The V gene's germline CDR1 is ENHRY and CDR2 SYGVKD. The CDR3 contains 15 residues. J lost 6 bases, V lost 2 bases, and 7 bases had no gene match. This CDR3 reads CAISEGTGPWDGYTF. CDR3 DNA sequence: TGTGCCATCAGTGAGGGGACAGGGCCATGGGATGGCTACACCTTC.

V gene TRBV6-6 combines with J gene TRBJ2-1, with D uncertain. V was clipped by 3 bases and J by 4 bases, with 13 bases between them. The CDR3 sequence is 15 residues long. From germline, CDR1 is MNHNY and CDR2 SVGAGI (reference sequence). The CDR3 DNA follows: TGTGCCAGCAGTTATAGGGCGGAATTTTACAATGAGCAGTTCTTC. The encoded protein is CASSYRAEFYNEQFF.

The CDR3 here is CATSRGAIQETQYF. In nucleotides, the CDR3 is TGTGCCACCAGCAGAGGGGCGATCCAGGAGACCCAGTACTTC. The chain recombines TRBV15 with TRBJ2-5; D is uncertain. There are 14 residues in the CDR3. Germline CDR1 is LNHNV and CDR2 is YYDKDF (reference sequence). V gave up 1 base and J gave up 5 bases, with 11 bases separating them.

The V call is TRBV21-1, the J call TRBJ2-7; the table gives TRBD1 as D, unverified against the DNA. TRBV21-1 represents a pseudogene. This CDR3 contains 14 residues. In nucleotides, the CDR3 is TGTGCCTCAGGGCGGTGGAACGGTTCCTACGAGCAGTACTTC. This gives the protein CASGRWNGSYEQYF.